This TCR beta chain derives from a study of cytomegalovirus exposure and HLA in healthy donors. The overall study: The 100 million to 120 million unique TCR beta sequences, from 150 million to 200 million T cells, were found by an earlier analysis. Study results and caveats: Segments of the TCR beta V type were, in most cases, productive about 90% or about 30% of the time in an earlier analysis. In a later analysis, V- and J-gene trimming of beta chains associated with a DCLRE1C missense variant, replicated independently. Accurate prediction of most subjects' HLA-A and HLA-B alleles from TCR beta sequences was reported.

The PCR employed 60 Vbeta primers together with 13 Jbeta primers. The assay was immunoSEQ multiplex PCR, and TCRdb's table has in-frame clones only and misses some. The table records some 160,000 clones, roughly 82% of them present only once. On this clone: Antigen: not known.

CDR1 is SGHNT, CDR2 YYREEE, per germline (reference sequence). The CDR3 length is 13 residues. Trimming took 4 bases from V and 8 from J, leaving 13 bases between them. The receptor comes from a woman aged 45-65 years in good health and CMV-seronegative. The sequenced material came from PBMCs. This chain joins TRBV5-4 and TRBJ2-1; D might be TRBD2 (6 bases). In DNA form, the CDR3 reads TGTGCCAGCAGCCCAGCCGGCGGGGATGAGCAGTTCTTC. Translation gives CASSPAGGDEQFF.